Listed here are 20 T cell receptor beta chains from one sample, sequenced in a study of blood T cell repertoires in COVID-19. Generated by immunoSEQ multiplex PCR, the TCRdb table keeps only in-frame clones and is missing some. This table has 95,000 or so clones, roughly 81% appearing once. Sequenced sample: peripheral blood. The receptors were sampled from a man older than 75 with COVID-19, enrolled during active disease.

The rearrangement joins TRBV9 to TRBJ1-2; 7 bases map to TRBD1. The CDR3 is 13 amino acids. The V gene end was trimmed by 3 bases and the J gene end by 5 bases; junction bases not matched to a gene: 4. Germline V gene sequence: CDR1 SGDLS, CDR2 YYNGEE. CDR3 amino acids: CASSARQGYGYTF. For the CDR3, the DNA is TGTGCCAGCAGCGCTAGACAGGGTTATGGCTACACCTTC.

This chain connects TRBV5-1 to TRBJ1-1; TRBD1 agrees at 9 bases. The V and J ends lost 6 bases and 4 bases, in that order; junction bases with no gene match: 19. This CDR3 region has 18 residues. Germline loops: CDR1 SGHRS, CDR2 YFSETQ. The CDR3 DNA follows: TGCGCCAGCAAAGATGGCACAGGGGGCGCGTCTGGAGGCACTGAAGCTTTCTTT. Protein: CASKDGTGGASGGTEAFF.

The chain uses TRBV7-9 and TRBJ1-1; D is uncertain. Germline V gives CDR1 SEHNR, CDR2 FQNEAQ (reference sequence). V was pared by 0 bases and J by 3 bases, with 8 bases between. There are 14 residues in the CDR3. CDR3 protein: CASSLAAGDTEAFF. CDR3 DNA: TGTGCCAGCAGCTTAGCTGCCGGGGACACTGAAGCTTTCTTT. The variable domain in full, completed from reference TRBV7-9 and TRBJ1-1, reads DTGVSQNPRHKITKRGQNVTFRCDPISEHNRLYWYRQTLGQGPEFLTYFQNEAQLEKSRLLSDRFSAERPKGSFSTLEIQRTEQGDSAMYLCASSLAAGDTEAFFGQGTRLTVV.

This sequence joins TRBV6-2 or TRBV6-3 and TRBJ2-3; the match to TRBD2 covers 12 bases. The CDR3 runs to 16 residues. Germline-derived CDR1 and CDR2 are MNHEY and SVGEGT. With 5 bases clipped from V and 2 bases from J, the junction kept 5 bases outside the gene matches. The CDR3: CASSTRLAGVTDTQYF. For the CDR3, the DNA is TGTGCCAGCAGTACCAGACTAGCGGGAGTCACAGATACGCAGTATTTT.

The chain carries TRBV11-2 and TRBJ2-1; D is ambiguous. Germline V gene lookup returns CDR1 SGHAT and CDR2 FQNNGV. V was clipped by 1 base and J by 2 bases, with 6 bases between them. The CDR3 is 14 amino acids. The DNA of the CDR3 is TGTGCCAGCAGCTTAGTATTCGCCTACAATGAGCAGTTCTTC. This gives the protein CASSLVFAYNEQFF. Looking up the rest from reference TRBV11-2 and TRBJ2-1 gives the full variable domain: EAGVAQSPRYKIIEKRQSVAFWCNPISGHATLYWYQQILGQGPKLLIQFQNNGVVDDSQLPKDRFSAERLKGVDSTLKIQPAKLEDSAVYLCASSLVFAYNEQFFGPGTRLTVL.

This clone was seen once. The chain carries TRBV18 and TRBJ2-7; possible D gene TRBD1, 6 bases. Germline V CDR1 and CDR2: KGHSH, LQKENI. This CDR3 region has 13 residues. V was clipped by 1 base and J by 7 bases, with 11 bases between them. The CDR3 loop reads CASSPQDSREQYF. The CDR3 DNA reads TGTGCCAGCTCACCACAGGACAGCAGGGAGCAGTACTTC.

This chain's CDR3 is CAWWTRANYGYTF. The CDR3, as DNA: TGTGCCTGGTGGACACGAGCTAACTATGGCTACACCTTC. V usage is TRBV30 and J usage is TRBJ1-2, with D tentatively TRBD1 (5 bases). Trimming stripped 5 bases from V and 0 bases from J, with 10 bases between. Germline V gives CDR1 GTSNPN, CDR2 SVGIG (reference sequence). The CDR3 runs 13 residues.

This chain uses TRBV7-8 with TRBJ1-4; D is undetermined. This CDR3 has 15 amino acids. Per germline, CDR1 SGHVS and CDR2 FQNEAQ. V was clipped by 1 base and J by 8 bases, with 14 bases between them. The CDR3: CASSLVAAPREKLFF. CDR3 nucleotides: TGTGCCAGCAGCTTAGTGGCGGCTCCCAGAGAAAAACTGTTTTTT.

This chain joins TRBV28 and TRBJ1-1; D call uncertain. Germline values: CDR1 MDHEN, CDR2 SYDVKM. The CDR3 extends over 13 amino acids. Trimming removed 7 bases at V and 3 bases at J, with 12 bases between. The CDR3 region has the DNA TGTGCCAGCACCCCCGGGTGGGACACTGAAGCTTTCTTT. Translating gives CASTPGWDTEAFF.

The chain recombines TRBV10-3 with TRBJ1-4, with D perhaps TRBD1 (5 bases). With 11 bases removed from V and 0 bases from J, the gap between germline ends came to 10 bases. The germline V gene encodes CDR1 ENHRY and CDR2 SYGVKD. The CDR3 contains 13 residues. The CDR3 spells CAVSGPTNEKLFF. CDR3 nucleotide sequence: TGTGCCGTTTCAGGGCCAACTAATGAAAAACTGTTTTTT.

This clone was recorded once. V is TRBV4-1 and J is TRBJ2-5, with TRBD1 identical over 8 bases. CDR3 length equals 15 residues. Germline CDR1 and CDR2: MGHRA and YSYEKL. V lost 2 bases and J lost 5; bases outside the gene matches: 7. This CDR3 reads CASSQQDRASETQYF. In nucleotides, the CDR3 is TGCGCCAGCAGCCAACAGGACAGGGCATCGGAGACCCAGTACTTC.

V and J are TRBV19 and TRBJ1-5, with TRBD1 matching over 8 bases. With 3 bases clipped from V and 3 bases from J, the junction kept 4 bases outside the gene matches. CDR3 length: 15 residues. Germline loops: CDR1 LNHDA, CDR2 SQIVND (reference sequence). CDR3 protein: CASSIKTGANQPQHF. DNA of the CDR3: TGTGCCAGTAGTATTAAGACAGGGGCCAATCAGCCCCAGCATTTT.

This chain connects TRBV18 to TRBJ1-3; 7 positions agree with TRBD1. Germline loops: CDR1 KGHSH, CDR2 LQKENI. V gave up 1 base and J gave up 0 bases; unmatched junction bases: 18. The CDR3 is 21 residues long. CDR3 nucleotide sequence: TGTGCCAGCTCACCACTTAACTTATATTCGGGACAGATAAGCTCTGGAAACACCATATATTTT. This sequence encodes CASSPLNLYSGQISSGNTIYF.

The chain uses TRBV9 and TRBJ2-3, with 14 nucleotides matching TRBD2. Germline CDR1 reads SGDLS; CDR2 reads YYNGEE. Trimming cost V 4 bases and J 3 bases; bases outside gene matches: 7. The CDR3 is made up of 17 amino acids. The DNA for the CDR3 is TGTGCCAGCAGCCCCCAAGGACTAGCGGGGGGTACAGATACGCAGTATTTT. Translation gives CASSPQGLAGGTDTQYF.

The chain carries TRBV25-1 and TRBJ2-3, with D tentatively TRBD2 (7 bases). Between the trimmed V and J ends, which lost 4 bases and 6 bases, there was a span of 17 bases. CDR1 and CDR2 from the germline V gene are MGHDK and SYGVNS. This CDR3 is 15 amino acids long. The CDR3 nucleotides are TGTGCCAGCAGTGTTTCCCCGGGGGGCCCGGATACGCAGTATTTT. It is translated as CASSVSPGGPDTQYF.

This chain connects TRBV4-3 to TRBJ1-3; D unresolved. The CDR3 totals 17 residues. Germline V gene sequence: CDR1 LGHNA, CDR2 YSLEER. V gave up 0 bases and J gave up 0 bases, with 12 bases separating them. The CDR3 DNA is TGCGCCAGCAGCCAAGATCTTGTGGGAGCCTCTGGAAACACCATATATTTT. Encoded protein: CASSQDLVGASGNTIYF.

The genes are TRBV24-1 and TRBJ2-1, with 9 bases aligning to TRBD1. CDR1 KGHDR and CDR2 SFDVKD come from the germline V gene. V was pared by 5 bases and J by 9 bases, with 10 bases of the junction left unmatched. This CDR3 spans 15 amino acids. The CDR3 DNA reads as TGTGCCACCAGTGTTTCCGGGACAGGGCGTAGTGAGCAGTTCTTC. This sequence encodes CATSVSGTGRSEQFF.

This rearrangement joins TRBV6-5 to TRBJ2-7; 9 positions agree with TRBD1. The germline CDR1 and CDR2 sequences are MNHEY and SVGAGI. This CDR3 has 15 residues. With V trimmed by 8 bases and J by 5 bases, 13 bases remained unmatched. The CDR3 here is CASWRAGQGYHEQYF. The DNA for the CDR3 is TGTGCCAGCTGGAGAGCGGGACAGGGTTATCACGAGCAGTACTTC.

This clone was detected a few times. This sequence joins TRBV2 and TRBJ1-1; tentatively, D is TRBD1 (5 bases). V was cut by 3 bases and J by 5 bases, with 13 bases left in between. Germline values: CDR1 SNHLY, CDR2 FYNNEI. CDR3 length: 14 amino acids. The CDR3 bases are TGTGCCAGCAGTGACCAGGGTAGGTGGACTGAAGCTTTCTTT. This sequence encodes CASSDQGRWTEAFF.

This sequence joins TRBV7-3 and TRBJ1-6, with 9 bases that match TRBD1. CDR3 size: 15 residues. V lost 5 bases, J lost 5 bases, and 4 bases stayed unmatched. CDR1 is SGHTA, CDR2 FQGTGA, per germline. CDR3 coding DNA: TGTGCCAGCAGCCGCGACAGGGGGGATAATTCACCCCTCCACTTT. Protein product: CASSRDRGDNSPLHF.